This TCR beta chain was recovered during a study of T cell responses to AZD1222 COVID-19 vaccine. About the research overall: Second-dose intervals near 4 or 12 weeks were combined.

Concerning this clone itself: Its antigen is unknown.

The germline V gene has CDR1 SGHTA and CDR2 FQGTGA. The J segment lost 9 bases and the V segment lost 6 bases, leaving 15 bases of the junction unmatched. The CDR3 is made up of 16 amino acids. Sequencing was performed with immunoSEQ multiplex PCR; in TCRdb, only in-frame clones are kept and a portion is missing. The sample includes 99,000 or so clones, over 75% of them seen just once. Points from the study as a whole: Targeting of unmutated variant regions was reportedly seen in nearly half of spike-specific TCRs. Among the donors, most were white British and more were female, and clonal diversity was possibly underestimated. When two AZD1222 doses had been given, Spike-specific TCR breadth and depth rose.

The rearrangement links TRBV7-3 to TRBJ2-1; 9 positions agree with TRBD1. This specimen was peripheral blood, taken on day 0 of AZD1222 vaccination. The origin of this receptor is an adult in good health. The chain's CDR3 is CASSSTLGQGQGEQFF. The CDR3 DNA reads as TGTGCCAGCAGTTCTACACTCGGACAGGGGCAGGGTGAGCAGTTCTTC.